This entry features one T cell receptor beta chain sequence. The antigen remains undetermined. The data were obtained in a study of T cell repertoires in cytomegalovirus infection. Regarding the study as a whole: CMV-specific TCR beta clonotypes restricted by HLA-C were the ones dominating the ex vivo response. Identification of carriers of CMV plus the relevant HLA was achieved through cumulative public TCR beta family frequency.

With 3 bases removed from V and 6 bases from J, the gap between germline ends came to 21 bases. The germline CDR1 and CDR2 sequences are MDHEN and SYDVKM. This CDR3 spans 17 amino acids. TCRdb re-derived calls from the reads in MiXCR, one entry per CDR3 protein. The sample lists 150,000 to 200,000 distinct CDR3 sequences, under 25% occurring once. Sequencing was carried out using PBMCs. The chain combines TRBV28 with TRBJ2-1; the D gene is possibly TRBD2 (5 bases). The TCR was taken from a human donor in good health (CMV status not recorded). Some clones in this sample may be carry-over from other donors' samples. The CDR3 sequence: CASSLVDDLALRNEQFF. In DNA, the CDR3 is TGTGCCAGCAGTTTGGTCGACGATTTAGCGCTTCGCAATGAGCAGTTCTTC.